What follows describes a single T cell receptor beta chain. TCRdb's copy holds only in-frame clones and misses some; the assay was immunoSEQ multiplex PCR. The sample has some 530,000 clones; approximately 86% are singletons. The CDR3 has 13 amino acids. Trimming cost V 5 bases and J 4 bases, with 8 bases left between them. Germline V gene sequence: CDR1 MNHNY, CDR2 SVGAGI (reference sequence). This entry is derived from a study of blood T cell repertoires in COVID-19. The chain is built from TRBV6-6 and TRBJ2-2; D gene uncertain. The sequence was obtained from a woman in her fifties or sixties who had recovered from COVID-19. The sample was PBMCs or T cells enriched from blood (not recorded which). CDR3 bases: TGTGCCAGCAGTCCTCTTCCCACCGGGGAGCTGTTTTTT. Translated: CASSPLPTGELFF.